The following is a T cell receptor beta chain sequence with its context. Its matching antigen is unknown. Each cDNA molecule carried a unique molecular identifier. TCRdb ran MiXCR on the 5' RACE reads and lists one entry per CDR3 protein. The sample includes approximately 69,000 distinct CDR3 sequences, 12% of them seen just once. The germline V gene encodes CDR1 SGHDN and CDR2 FVKESK. The CDR3 sequence is 16 residues long. The junction had 3 bases not matched to a gene; V was cut back by 3 bases and J by 1 base. The data originate from a study of early T cells in non-severe SARS-CoV-2 infection. Whole-study context: Sequencing targeted bulk RNA from unsorted whole blood, leaving chains unpaired. Findings and caveats of the study: Using VDJdb, the matching emphasized anti-spike CD8 responses while missing private and CD4 specificities.

The receptor's source is an adult who was a healthcare worker with PCR-confirmed SARS-CoV-2 infection or an uninfected control (not recorded which). The sample was whole blood. The chain recombines TRBV14 with TRBJ2-4; 10 nucleotides align to TRBD1. This CDR3 is CASSQPGQGAKNIQYF. As DNA, the CDR3 is TGTGCCAGCAGCCAGCCGGGACAGGGGGCCAAAAACATTCAGTACTTC.